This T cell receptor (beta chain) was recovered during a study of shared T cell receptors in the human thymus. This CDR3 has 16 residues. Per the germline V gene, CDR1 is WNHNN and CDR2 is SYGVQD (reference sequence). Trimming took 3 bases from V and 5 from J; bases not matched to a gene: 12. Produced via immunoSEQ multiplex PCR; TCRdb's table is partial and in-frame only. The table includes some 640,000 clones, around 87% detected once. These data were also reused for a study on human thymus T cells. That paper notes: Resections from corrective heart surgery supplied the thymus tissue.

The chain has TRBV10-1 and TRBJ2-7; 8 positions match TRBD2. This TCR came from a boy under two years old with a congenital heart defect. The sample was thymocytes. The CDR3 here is CASSDIWPAGEDEQYF. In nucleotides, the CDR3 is TGCGCCAGCAGTGATATTTGGCCAGCGGGAGAGGACGAGCAGTACTTC.